This T cell receptor (beta chain) was observed in a study of cytomegalovirus exposure and HLA in healthy donors. Primers: 60 Vbeta forward and 13 Jbeta reverse. Using immunoSEQ multiplex PCR, the repertoire was profiled, and TCRdb retains in-frame clones only, with some absent. The sample holds about 88,000 clones. V shed 4 bases, J shed 4 bases, and the junction held 6 bases outside the gene matches. Germline CDR1 LGHNA, CDR2 YSLEER. The CDR3 sequence is 15 residues long. This clonotype was obtained from a girl aged 5 to 17 in good health and CMV-seropositive. J is TRBJ2-3 and V is TRBV4-3, with 9 bases fitting TRBD1. The sequenced sample was PBMCs. The CDR3 coding sequence is TGCGCCAGCAGCCGGGACAGGGTTTTAGCAGATACGCAGTATTTT. This translates into CASSRDRVLADTQYF.